This T cell receptor (beta chain) was profiled in a study of blood T cells in healthy people across ages. Of note for this clonotype: What it recognizes is unknown.

Study observations and caveats: Diversity was estimated from one million T cells, and these estimates were considered underestimates.

Together with a sample-barcoded 5' primer, a J-beta primer mix was included in a second PCR lasting about 6 to 11 cycles. The template-switch adaptor was a 5' adaptor with 12 random nucleotides. It tagged each cDNA molecule. TCRdb ran MiXCR on the 5' RACE reads and lists one entry per CDR3 protein. The table records about 760,000 distinct CDR3 sequences, approximately 53% of them present only once. Germline-derived CDR1 and CDR2 are MNHNS and SASEGT. CDR3 length equals 15 residues. Between the trimmed V and J ends, which lost 5 bases and 4 bases, there was a span of 12 bases. V usage is TRBV6-1 and J usage is TRBJ2-6; D is unclear. The TCR originated in a man aged 40-49 years in good health. Source material: blood. For the CDR3, the DNA is TGTGCCAGCAGTAAATGGGTCTCCGGGGCCAACGTCCTGACTTTC. The encoded protein is CASSKWVSGANVLTF.